This T cell receptor beta chain stems from a study of control samples from healthy donors and cancer patients. V dropped 0 bases and J dropped 6; count of bases not matched to a gene: 5. Germline-derived CDR1 and CDR2 are SGHNT and YENEEA. The CDR3 is made up of 14 amino acids. Repertoires were generated with immunoSEQ multiplex PCR, while TCRdb's copy carries only in-frame clones and drops some. Among 64,000 or so clones listed, 92% were seen once. The specimen was PBMCs. The rearrangement joins TRBV11-3 to TRBJ2-7; 7 bases match TRBD2. This clonotype originated in a man between 35 and 55 years old with colorectal cancer. CDR3 in DNA: TGTGCCAGCAGCTTAGATTCGGGAGGAGGCGAGCAGTACTTC. This encodes CASSLDSGGGEQYF.